Listed below are T cell receptor beta chains from one sample, sequenced in a study of cytomegalovirus exposure and HLA in healthy donors. Repertoires were generated with immunoSEQ multiplex PCR, while TCRdb's copy carries only in-frame clones and drops some. The table shows 200,000 to 250,000 clones, with 75% to 85% occurring only once. The specimen sequenced was PBMCs. Every receptor here comes from a woman between 35 and 50 years old in good health and CMV-seronegative. Both conserved end residues are part of each CDR3. The D gene is left open where the match is weak. Clone size is not always given. Where it is, it says once, few, many or a class for expanded clones.

D: TRBD1
J: TRBJ2-5
size: -
V: TRBV5-4
length: 14
CDR3: CASSPRTGKETQYF
DNA: TGTGCCAGCAGCCCCAGGACAGGGAAGGAGACCCAGTACTTC

D: -
J: TRBJ2-3
size: -
V: TRBV10-3
length: 15
CDR3: CAIRGGAGTGDTQYF
DNA: TGTGCCATCAGAGGGGGGGCAGGGACGGGCGATACGCAGTATTTT

D: -
J: TRBJ1-1
size: -
V: TRBV19
length: 12
CDR3: CASSYVNTEAFF
DNA: TGTGCCAGTAGTTATGTGAACACTGAAGCTTTCTTT

D: TRBD1
J: TRBJ2-7
size: -
V: TRBV28
length: 14
CDR3: CASSPRDRAYEQYF
DNA: TGTGCCAGCAGTCCAAGGGACAGGGCCTACGAGCAGTACTTC

D: -
J: TRBJ2-5
size: -
V: TRBV6-1
length: 14
CDR3: CASSVTGSFGTQYF
DNA: TGTGCCAGCAGTGTCACAGGGTCTTTTGGGACCCAGTACTTC

D: TRBD1
J: TRBJ2-7
size: -
V: TRBV6-6
length: 16
CDR3: CASRSLGTGGSYEQYF
DNA: TGTGCCAGCAGGTCCCTAGGGACAGGGGGTTCGTACGAGCAGTACTTC

D: -
J: TRBJ2-1
size: -
V: TRBV6-5
length: 14
CDR3: CATEGGSSYNAQFF
DNA: TGTGCCACGGAGGGGGGGAGCTCCTACAATGCGCAGTTCTTC

D: TRBD2
J: TRBJ2-1
size: -
V: TRBV2
length: 15
CDR3: CASSRPGLALNEQFF
DNA: TGTGCCAGCAGCAGACCGGGACTAGCTCTCAATGAGCAGTTCTTC

D: -
J: TRBJ1-3
size: -
V: TRBV10-3
length: 17
CDR3: CAISESESAGKGNTIYF
DNA: TGTGCCATCAGTGAGTCAGAGTCGGCAGGGAAGGGAAACACCATATATTTT

D: TRBD2
J: TRBJ2-5
size: -
V: TRBV5-1
length: 15
CDR3: CASSLEIAGRETQYF
DNA: TGCGCCAGCAGCTTGGAAATAGCGGGACGGGAGACCCAGTACTTC

D: TRBD2
J: TRBJ2-1
size: -
V: TRBV5-6
length: 12
CDR3: CASSIAGIEQFF
DNA: TGTGCCAGCAGCATAGCGGGAATTGAGCAGTTCTTC

D: -
J: TRBJ1-2
size: -
V: TRBV27
length: 14
CDR3: CASSHRQAGYGYTF
DNA: TGTGCCAGCAGTCACCGACAGGCCGGCTATGGCTACACCTTC

D: -
J: TRBJ1-2
size: -
V: TRBV2
length: 12
CDR3: CASRGDSYGYTF
DNA: TGTGCCAGCAGGGGGGACTCCTATGGCTACACCTTC

D: -
J: TRBJ1-4
size: -
V: TRBV7-8
length: 19
CDR3: CASSLVIGALVTTNEKLFF
DNA: TGTGCCAGCAGCTTAGTAATAGGAGCACTCGTGACAACTAATGAAAAACTGTTTTTT

D: -
J: TRBJ2-2
size: -
V: TRBV7-3
length: 14
CDR3: CASSFRPRAGELFF
DNA: TGTGCCAGCAGCTTTCGGCCGAGGGCCGGGGAGCTGTTTTTT

D: -
J: TRBJ1-6
size: -
V: TRBV6-6
length: 14
CDR3: CASSYGGYNSPLHF
DNA: TGTGCCAGCAGTTACGGAGGTTATAATTCACCCCTCCACTTT

D: -
J: TRBJ1-2
size: -
V: TRBV7-6
length: 13
CDR3: CASSLGLRDGYTF
DNA: TGTGCCAGCAGCTTAGGTTTGCGGGATGGCTACACCTTC

D: -
J: TRBJ1-4
size: -
V: TRBV7-9
length: 14
CDR3: CASSGRGANEKLFF
DNA: TGTGCCAGCAGCGGGAGGGGGGCGAATGAAAAACTGTTTTTT

D: -
J: TRBJ2-2
size: -
V: TRBV18
length: 17
CDR3: CASSPRRGGTNTGELFF
DNA: TGTGCCAGCTCACCACGTAGAGGAGGAACGAACACCGGGGAGCTGTTTTTT

D: -
J: TRBJ2-7
size: -
V: TRBV20-1
length: 11
CDR3: CSARLSYEQYF
DNA: TGCAGTGCTAGGTTGAGCTACGAGCAGTACTTC

D: TRBD1
J: TRBJ2-2
size: once
V: TRBV7-9
length: 16
CDR3: CASSLAGTALRGELFF
DNA: TGTGCCAGCAGCTTGGCCGGGACAGCCCTACGCGGGGAGCTGTTTTTT

D: -
J: TRBJ1-6
size: once
V: TRBV7-9
length: 11
CDR3: CASSDTYALHF
DNA: TGTGCCAGCAGTGACACCTACGCCCTCCACTTT

D: -
J: TRBJ1-2
size: -
V: TRBV4-1
length: 12
CDR3: CASSPPGYGYTF
DNA: TGCGCCAGCAGCCCCCCGGGCTATGGCTACACCTTC

D: -
J: TRBJ1-1
size: -
V: TRBV28
length: 14
CDR3: CASSLANRNTEAFF
DNA: TGTGCCAGCAGTTTGGCCAACCGGAACACTGAAGCTTTCTTT

D: TRBD2
J: TRBJ2-7
size: -
V: TRBV11-2
length: 14
CDR3: CASSLSGLSYEQYF
DNA: TGTGCCAGCAGCTTATCGGGACTATCCTACGAGCAGTACTTC

D: -
J: TRBJ2-5
size: -
V: TRBV12-2
length: 17
CDR3: CASRLSLAGALQETQYF
DNA: TGTGCAAGTCGCTTGAGCTTAGCGGGAGCTCTCCAAGAGACCCAGTACTTC

D: TRBD1
J: TRBJ2-3
size: -
V: TRBV19
length: 18
CDR3: CATSPGQEGLWTTDTQYF
DNA: TGTGCCACCTCTCCGGGACAGGAAGGCCTCTGGACCACAGATACGCAGTATTTT

D: -
J: TRBJ1-3
size: once
V: TRBV9
length: 14
CDR3: CASSSRTLGNTIYF
DNA: TGTGCCAGCAGCTCGAGAACCCTGGGAAACACCATATATTTT

D: -
J: TRBJ2-5
size: -
V: TRBV4-1
length: 12
CDR3: CASSPGGRTQYF
DNA: TGCGCCAGCAGCCCCGGAGGGCGGACCCAGTACTTC

D: -
J: TRBJ2-3
size: -
V: TRBV13
length: 12
CDR3: CASSLVPGTQYF
DNA: TGTGCCAGCAGCTTAGTCCCGGGTACGCAGTATTTT

D: -
J: TRBJ2-5
size: -
V: TRBV6-1
length: 13
CDR3: CVTRRARLETQYF
DNA: TGTGTCACCCGGCGGGCCCGTCTTGAGACCCAGTACTTC

D: TRBD2
J: TRBJ2-7
size: -
V: TRBV5-6
length: 16
CDR3: CASSWATSGASGEQYF
DNA: TGTGCCAGCAGCTGGGCGACTAGCGGGGCCTCTGGGGAGCAGTACTTC

D: -
J: TRBJ2-7
size: -
V: TRBV5-1
length: 16
CDR3: CASSSADSPYTSEQYF
DNA: TGCGCCAGCAGCTCCGCAGACAGCCCCTATACGTCCGAGCAGTACTTC

D: -
J: TRBJ1-4
size: -
V: TRBV14
length: 18
CDR3: CASSQAPHLRQGHEKLFF
DNA: TGTGCCAGCAGCCAAGCCCCCCACCTTAGGCAGGGGCATGAAAAACTGTTTTTT

D: -
J: TRBJ1-1
size: -
V: TRBV5-1
length: 16
CDR3: CASSTLRGARDTEAFF
DNA: TGCGCCAGCAGCACCCTACGGGGAGCTCGTGACACTGAAGCTTTCTTT

D: TRBD2
J: TRBJ2-7
size: -
V: TRBV28
length: 15
CDR3: CASSPGLAGGYEQYF
DNA: TGTGCCAGCAGTCCTGGACTAGCGGGAGGCTACGAGCAGTACTTC

D: -
J: TRBJ1-2
size: -
V: TRBV30
length: 11
CDR3: CAWSVSFGYTF
DNA: TGTGCCTGGAGTGTTTCATTTGGCTACACCTTC

D: TRBD1
J: TRBJ1-2
size: few
V: TRBV27
length: 13
CDR3: CASSWGQGHGYTF
DNA: TGTGCCAGCAGTTGGGGACAGGGCCATGGCTACACCTTC

D: TRBD2
J: TRBJ2-1
size: once
V: TRBV19
length: 15
CDR3: CASSIGGRPYNEQFF
DNA: TGTGCCAGTAGTATAGGCGGGAGACCCTACAATGAGCAGTTCTTC

D: -
J: TRBJ2-6
size: -
V: TRBV28
length: 18
CDR3: CASSPSGHYYSGANVLTF
DNA: TGTGCCAGCAGTCCCTCGGGACACTACTACTCTGGGGCCAACGTCCTGACTTTC

D: TRBD1
J: TRBJ1-2
size: -
V: TRBV7-2
length: 12
CDR3: CASSPDRAGYTF
DNA: TGTGCCAGCAGCCCCGACAGGGCCGGCTACACCTTC

D: -
J: TRBJ1-2
size: -
V: TRBV10-3
length: 13
CDR3: CAINKGDSDGYTF
DNA: TGTGCCATCAATAAGGGGGATTCTGATGGCTACACCTTC

D: -
J: TRBJ2-7
size: -
V: TRBV23-1
length: 13
CDR3: CASSPYSYYEQYF
DNA: TGCGCCAGCAGTCCCTACTCCTACTACGAGCAGTACTTC

D: TRBD2
J: TRBJ2-5
size: -
V: TRBV5-1
length: 13
CDR3: CASSGGGQETQYF
DNA: TGCGCCAGCAGCGGGGGGGGGCAAGAGACCCAGTACTTC

D: -
J: TRBJ2-2
size: -
V: TRBV4-1
length: 18
CDR3: CASSQDRLAVTVTGELFF
DNA: TGCGCCAGCAGCCAAGATCGCCTAGCCGTCACCGTAACCGGGGAGCTGTTTTTT

D: -
J: TRBJ2-7
size: few
V: TRBV9
length: 14
CDR3: CASSVVPSSYEQYF
DNA: TGTGCCAGCAGCGTAGTTCCCAGCTCCTACGAGCAGTACTTC